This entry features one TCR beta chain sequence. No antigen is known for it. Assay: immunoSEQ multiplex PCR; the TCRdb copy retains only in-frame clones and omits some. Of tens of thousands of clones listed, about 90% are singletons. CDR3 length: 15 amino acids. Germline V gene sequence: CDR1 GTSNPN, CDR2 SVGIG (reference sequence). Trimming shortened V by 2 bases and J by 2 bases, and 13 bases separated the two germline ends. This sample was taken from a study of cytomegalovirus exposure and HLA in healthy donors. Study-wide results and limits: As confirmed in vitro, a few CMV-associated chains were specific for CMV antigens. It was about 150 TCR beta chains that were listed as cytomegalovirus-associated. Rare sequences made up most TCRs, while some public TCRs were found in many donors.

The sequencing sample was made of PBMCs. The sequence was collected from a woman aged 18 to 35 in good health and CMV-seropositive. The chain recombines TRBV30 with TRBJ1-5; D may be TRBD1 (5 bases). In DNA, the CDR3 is TGTGCCTGGAGTTACGGGGGTACGCGCAATCAGCCCCAGCATTTT. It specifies CAWSYGGTRNQPQHF.